The clone carrying this TCR beta chain was seen a handful of times. This entry comes from a study of beta chain features in type 1 diabetes. Whole-study context: There was similarity between patients and healthy donors in age, gender and cell yields.

Reverse transcribing all isolated RNA meant expressed TCRB transcripts were sequenced. TCRdb's copy holds only in-frame clones and misses some; the assay was immunoSEQ multiplex PCR. The sample has about 140,000 clones; 8.5% to 12% are singletons. Germline CDR1 SGHTA, CDR2 FQGNSA. This CDR3 is built from 18 residues. V was pared by 5 bases and J by 1 base, with 11 bases of the junction left unmatched. Isolation of CD4+ naive, central memory, regulatory and stem cell-like memory cells was achieved by sorting via CD45RO/CCR7/CD25/CD127/CD95/CD27. The chain uses TRBV7-2 and TRBJ2-7, with 13 bases aligning to TRBD2. Specimen: naive CD4+ T cells from blood. The TCR originated in a young man in good health. Written as DNA, the CDR3 is TGTGCCAGCAGCCTTGGACTAGCGGGGGTTTCTGTTTCCTACGAGCAGTACTTC. It is translated as CASSLGLAGVSVSYEQYF.